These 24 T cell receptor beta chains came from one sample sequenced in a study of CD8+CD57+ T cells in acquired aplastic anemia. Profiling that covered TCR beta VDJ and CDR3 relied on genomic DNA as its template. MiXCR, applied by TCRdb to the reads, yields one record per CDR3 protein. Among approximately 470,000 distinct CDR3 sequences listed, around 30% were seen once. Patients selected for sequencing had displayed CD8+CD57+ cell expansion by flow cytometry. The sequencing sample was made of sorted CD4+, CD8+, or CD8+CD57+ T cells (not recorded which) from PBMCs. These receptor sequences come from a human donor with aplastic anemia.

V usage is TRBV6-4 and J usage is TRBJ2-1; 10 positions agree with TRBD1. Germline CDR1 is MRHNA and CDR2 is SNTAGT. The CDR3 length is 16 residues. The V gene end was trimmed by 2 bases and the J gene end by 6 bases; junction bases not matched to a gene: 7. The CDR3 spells CASSDRTGTGVNEQFF. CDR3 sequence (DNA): TGTGCCAGCAGTGACAGAACCGGGACAGGGGTCAATGAGCAGTTCTTC.

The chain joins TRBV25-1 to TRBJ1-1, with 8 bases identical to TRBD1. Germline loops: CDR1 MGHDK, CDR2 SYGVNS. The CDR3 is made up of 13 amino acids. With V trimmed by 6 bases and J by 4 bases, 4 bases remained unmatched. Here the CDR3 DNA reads TGTGCCAGCAGACAGGGGGACGGCACTGAAGCTTTCTTT. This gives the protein CASRQGDGTEAFF. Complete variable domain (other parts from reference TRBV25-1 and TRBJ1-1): EADIYQTPRYLVIGTGKKITLECSQTMGHDKMYWYQQDPGMELHLIHYSYGVNSTEKGDLSSESTVSRIRTEHFPLTLESARPSHTSQYLCASRQGDGTEAFFGQGTRLTVV.

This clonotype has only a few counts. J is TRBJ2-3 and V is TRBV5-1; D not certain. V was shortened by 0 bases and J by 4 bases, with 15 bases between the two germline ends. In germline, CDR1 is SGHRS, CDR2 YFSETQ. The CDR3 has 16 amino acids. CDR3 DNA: TGCGCCAGCAGCTTGGAATCGTGGGGTAGGTCAGATACGCAGTATTTT. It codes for CASSLESWGRSDTQYF.

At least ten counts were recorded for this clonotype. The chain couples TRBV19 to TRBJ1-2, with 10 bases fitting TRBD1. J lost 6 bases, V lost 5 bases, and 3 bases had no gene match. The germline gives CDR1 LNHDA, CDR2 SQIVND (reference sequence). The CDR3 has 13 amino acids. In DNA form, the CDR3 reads TGTGCCAGTAGTGACAGGGGGCTCGATGGCTACACCTTC. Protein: CASSDRGLDGYTF.

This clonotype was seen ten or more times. This CDR3 is CASSIGGGQDTQYF. The CDR3 DNA follows: TGTGCCAGTAGTATAGGGGGGGGGCAAGATACGCAGTATTTT. The chain employs TRBV19 and TRBJ2-3, with a tentative D call TRBD2 (7 bases). V was shortened by 1 base and J by 5 bases, with 10 bases between the two germline ends. The CDR3 runs to 14 residues. The V gene's germline CDR1 is LNHDA and CDR2 SQIVND (reference sequence).

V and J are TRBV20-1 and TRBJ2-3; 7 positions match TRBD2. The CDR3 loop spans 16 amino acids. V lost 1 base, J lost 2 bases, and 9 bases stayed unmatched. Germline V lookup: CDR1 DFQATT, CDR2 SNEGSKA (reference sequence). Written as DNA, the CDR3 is TGCAGTGCTAGAGGGAGGACTAGGACATTCACAGATACGCAGTATTTT. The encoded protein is CSARGRTRTFTDTQYF.

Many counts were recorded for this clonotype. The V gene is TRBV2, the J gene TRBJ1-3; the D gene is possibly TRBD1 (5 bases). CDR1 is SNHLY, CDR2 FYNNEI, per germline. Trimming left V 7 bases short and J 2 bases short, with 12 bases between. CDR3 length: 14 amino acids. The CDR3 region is CASNFGTAGNTIYF. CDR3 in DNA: TGTGCCAGCAACTTCGGGACCGCTGGAAACACCATATATTTT.

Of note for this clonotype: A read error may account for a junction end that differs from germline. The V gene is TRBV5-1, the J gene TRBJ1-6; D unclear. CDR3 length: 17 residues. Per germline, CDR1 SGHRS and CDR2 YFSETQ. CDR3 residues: CAGSLVVGKPDNSPLHF. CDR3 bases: TGCGCCGGCAGCTTGGTGGTCGGAAAACCAGATAATTCACCCCTCCACTTT.

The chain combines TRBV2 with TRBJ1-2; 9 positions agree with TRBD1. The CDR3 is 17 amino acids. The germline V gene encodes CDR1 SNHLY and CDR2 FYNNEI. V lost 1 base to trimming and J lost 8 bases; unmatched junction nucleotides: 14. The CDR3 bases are TGTGCCAGCAGTGAAGAGTATACTCGGACAGGGGCGTTCGGCTACACCTTC. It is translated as CASSEEYTRTGAFGYTF.

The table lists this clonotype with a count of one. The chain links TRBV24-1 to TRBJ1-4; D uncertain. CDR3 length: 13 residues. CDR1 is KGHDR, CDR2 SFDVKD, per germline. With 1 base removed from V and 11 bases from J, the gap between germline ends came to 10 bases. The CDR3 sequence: CATSDFRSKKLFF. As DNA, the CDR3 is TGTGCCACCAGTGATTTCCGGAGTAAGAAACTGTTTTTT.

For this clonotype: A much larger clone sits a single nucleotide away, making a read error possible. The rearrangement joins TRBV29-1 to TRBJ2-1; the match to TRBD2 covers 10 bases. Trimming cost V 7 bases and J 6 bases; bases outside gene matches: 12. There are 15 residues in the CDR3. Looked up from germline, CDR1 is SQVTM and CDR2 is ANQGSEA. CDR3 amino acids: CSAEGASGGINEQFF. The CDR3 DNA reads TGCAGCGCAGAGGGGGCTAGCGGGGGTATCAATGAGCAGTTCTTC.

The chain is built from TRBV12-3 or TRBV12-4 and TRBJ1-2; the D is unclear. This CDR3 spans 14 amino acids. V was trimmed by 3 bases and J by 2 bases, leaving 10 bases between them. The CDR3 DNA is TGTGCCAGCAGTTTGATAACCTCCAACTATGGCTACACCTTC. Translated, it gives CASSLITSNYGYTF.

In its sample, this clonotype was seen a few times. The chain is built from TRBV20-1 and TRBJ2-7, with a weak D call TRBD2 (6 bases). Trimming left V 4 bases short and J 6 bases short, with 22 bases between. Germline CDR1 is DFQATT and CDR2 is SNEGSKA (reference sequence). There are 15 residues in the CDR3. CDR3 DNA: TGCAGTGCTACAACCCCCCGGGGAGGATATACCGAGCAGTACTTC. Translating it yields CSATTPRGGYTEQYF.

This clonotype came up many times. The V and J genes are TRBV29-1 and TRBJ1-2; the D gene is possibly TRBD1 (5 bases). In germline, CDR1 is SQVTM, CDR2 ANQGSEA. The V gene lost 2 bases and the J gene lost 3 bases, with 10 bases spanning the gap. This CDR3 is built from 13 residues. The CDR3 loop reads CSVELGTYYGYTF. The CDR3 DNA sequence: TGCAGCGTTGAATTGGGGACGTACTATGGCTACACCTTC.

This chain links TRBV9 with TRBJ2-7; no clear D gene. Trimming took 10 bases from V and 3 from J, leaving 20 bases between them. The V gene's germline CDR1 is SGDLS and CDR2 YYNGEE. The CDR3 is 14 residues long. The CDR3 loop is CAFPSDPMIYEQYF. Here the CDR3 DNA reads TGTGCCTTTCCTTCGGACCCAATGATCTACGAGCAGTACTTC.

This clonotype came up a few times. CDR3 DNA: TGTGCCAGCAGCCGGACCGACAAATCCTACGAGCAGTACTTC. Encoded protein: CASSRTDKSYEQYF. The chain couples TRBV11-2 to TRBJ2-7; D uncertain. The CDR3 totals 14 residues. The germline V and J ends were trimmed by 5 bases and 1 base, with 12 bases remaining between them. Looked up from germline, CDR1 is SGHAT and CDR2 is FQNNGV. Full variable domain (outside the CDR3, taken from reference TRBV11-2 and TRBJ2-7): EAGVAQSPRYKIIEKRQSVAFWCNPISGHATLYWYQQILGQGPKLLIQFQNNGVVDDSQLPKDRFSAERLKGVDSTLKIQPAKLEDSAVYLCASSRTDKSYEQYFGPGTRLTVT.

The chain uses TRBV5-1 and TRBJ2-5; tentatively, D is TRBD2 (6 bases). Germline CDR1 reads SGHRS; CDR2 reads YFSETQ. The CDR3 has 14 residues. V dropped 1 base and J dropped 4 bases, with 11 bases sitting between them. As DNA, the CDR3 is TGCGCCAGCAGCTTGAGTAGCGGAGGAGAGACCCAGTACTTC. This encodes CASSLSSGGETQYF.

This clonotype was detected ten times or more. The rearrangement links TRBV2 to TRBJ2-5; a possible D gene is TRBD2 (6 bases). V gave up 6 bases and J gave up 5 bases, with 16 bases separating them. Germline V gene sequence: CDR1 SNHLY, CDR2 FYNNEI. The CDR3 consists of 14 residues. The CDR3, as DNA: TGTGCCAGCAGGCCCTATTCTGGGGGGGAGACCCAGTACTTC. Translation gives CASRPYSGGETQYF.

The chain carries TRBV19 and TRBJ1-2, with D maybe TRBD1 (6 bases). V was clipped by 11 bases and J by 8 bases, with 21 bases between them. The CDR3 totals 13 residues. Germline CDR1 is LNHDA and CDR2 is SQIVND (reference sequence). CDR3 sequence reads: CAAAVGTGRGYTF. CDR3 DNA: TGTGCCGCTGCCGTGGGCACAGGGAGGGGCTACACCTTC.

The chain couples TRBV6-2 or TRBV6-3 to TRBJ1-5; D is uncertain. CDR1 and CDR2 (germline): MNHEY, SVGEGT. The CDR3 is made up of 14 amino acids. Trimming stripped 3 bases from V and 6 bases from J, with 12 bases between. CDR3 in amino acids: CASSYVDNRQPQHF. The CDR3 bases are TGTGCCAGCAGTTATGTAGATAATCGTCAGCCCCAGCATTTT.

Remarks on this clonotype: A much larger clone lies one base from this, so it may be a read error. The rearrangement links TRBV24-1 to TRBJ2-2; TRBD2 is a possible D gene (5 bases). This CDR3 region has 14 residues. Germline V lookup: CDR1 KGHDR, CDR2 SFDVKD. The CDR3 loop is CATSAASNTGEPFF. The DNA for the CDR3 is TGTGCCACCAGTGCGGCCTCGAACACCGGGGAGCCGTTTTTT.

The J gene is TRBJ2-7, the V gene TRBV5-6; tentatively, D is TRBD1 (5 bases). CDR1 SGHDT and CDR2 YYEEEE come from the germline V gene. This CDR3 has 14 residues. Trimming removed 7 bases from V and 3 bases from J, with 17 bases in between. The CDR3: CASFGAGENYEQYF. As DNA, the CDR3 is TGTGCCAGCTTTGGGGCAGGTGAAAACTACGAGCAGTACTTC.

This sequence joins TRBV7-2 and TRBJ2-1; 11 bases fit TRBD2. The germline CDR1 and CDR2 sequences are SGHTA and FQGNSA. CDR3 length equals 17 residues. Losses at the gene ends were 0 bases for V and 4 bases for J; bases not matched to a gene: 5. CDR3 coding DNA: TGTGCCAGCAGCTTAGCGTTGACTAGCGGGATGTACAATGAGCAGTTCTTC. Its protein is CASSLALTSGMYNEQFF.

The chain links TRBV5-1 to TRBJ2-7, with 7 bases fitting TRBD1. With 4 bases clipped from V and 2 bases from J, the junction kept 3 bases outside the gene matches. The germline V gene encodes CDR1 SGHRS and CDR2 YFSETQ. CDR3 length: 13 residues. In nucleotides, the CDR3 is TGCGCCAGCAGCACGGGACAGACCTACGAGCAGTACTTC. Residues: CASSTGQTYEQYF.